The TCR beta chain described here comes from a study of radiation and T cells in renal cell carcinoma. The time point is: blood 4 weeks post-SBRT, at nephrectomy. The treatment denotes: 15 Gy SBRT to primary tumor, nephrectomy 4 weeks later. Nephrectomy followed 15 Gy stereotactic body radiation by 4 weeks. The tumor was a clear cell renal cell carcinoma. Points on this clone: Its matching antigen is unknown.

V lost 2 bases and J lost 2, with 16 bases in between. Per germline, CDR1 SGHNT and CDR2 YENEEA. This CDR3 region has 17 residues. Clones were sequenced by immunoSEQ multiplex PCR, and TCRdb holds only the in-frame ones, with some missing. The data show roughly 160,000 clones, 88% seen once. Study results and limitations: From baseline, blood top tumor clonotypes peaked at 2 weeks post-radiation.

This receptor was obtained from a woman in her fifties or sixties with renal cell carcinoma. The chain couples TRBV11-3 to TRBJ2-1; D possibly uses TRBD1 or TRBD2 (6 bases each). The specimen comprised blood, sampled from a patient whose treatment included radiotherapy and nephrectomy. CDR3 in amino acids: CASSLSRGPAAYNEQFF. Written as DNA, the CDR3 is TGTGCCAGCAGCTTATCTCGGGGGCCGGCGGCCTACAATGAGCAGTTCTTC.